Included here is one T cell receptor (beta chain) sequence, with context. Its antigen is unidentified. This record belongs to a study of cytomegalovirus exposure and HLA in healthy donors. The PCR ran on 60 Vbeta and 13 Jbeta primers. Here immunoSEQ multiplex PCR was the method, and the copy in TCRdb shows in-frame clones only, minus some. In the table there are about 140,000 clones, 75% to 85% of which are singletons. The CDR3 loop spans 15 amino acids. J was trimmed by 2 bases and V by 4 bases; bases with no gene match: 8. Germline V gene sequence: CDR1 SGHRS, CDR2 YFSETQ. Study-wide points: Researchers had no immune exposure information except CMV serostatus available. Reportedly, diagnosis of cytomegalovirus status by the classifier showed high specificity and sensitivity.

Specimen: PBMCs. V usage is TRBV5-1 and J usage is TRBJ2-5; 7 nucleotides line up with TRBD1. This receptor was taken from a man aged 40-49 years in good health and CMV-seronegative. CDR3 nucleotide sequence: TGCGCCAGCAGCACCTCAGGGGGATTTCAAGAGACCCAGTACTTC. This codes for CASSTSGGFQETQYF.